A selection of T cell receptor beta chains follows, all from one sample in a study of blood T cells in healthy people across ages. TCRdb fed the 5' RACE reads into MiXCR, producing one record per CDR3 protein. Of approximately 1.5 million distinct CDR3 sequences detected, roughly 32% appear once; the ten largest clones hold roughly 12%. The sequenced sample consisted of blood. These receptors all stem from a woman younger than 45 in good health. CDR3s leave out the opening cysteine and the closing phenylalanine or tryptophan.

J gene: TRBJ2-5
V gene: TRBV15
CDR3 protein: ATRLVRSSLTQY

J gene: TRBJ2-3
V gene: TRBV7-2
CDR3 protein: ASSLGASGRPDTQY

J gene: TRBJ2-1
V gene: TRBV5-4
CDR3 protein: ASTRGQGSSYNEQF

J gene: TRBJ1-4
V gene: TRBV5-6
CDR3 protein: ASSLAGRKNEKLF

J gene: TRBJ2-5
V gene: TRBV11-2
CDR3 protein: ASSPTSGSGKTQY

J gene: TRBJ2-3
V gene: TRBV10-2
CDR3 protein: ASRSGAGGTDTQY

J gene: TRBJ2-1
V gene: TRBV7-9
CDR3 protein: ASSARLTSGVSNEQF

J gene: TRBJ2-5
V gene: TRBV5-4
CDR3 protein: ASSLGHGQETQY

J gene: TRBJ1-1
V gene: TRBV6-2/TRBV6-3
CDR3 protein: ASIHRLGQMNTEAF

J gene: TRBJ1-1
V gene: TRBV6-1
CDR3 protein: AITTGRNTEAF

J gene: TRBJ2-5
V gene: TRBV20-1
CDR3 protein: SASALAGKETQY

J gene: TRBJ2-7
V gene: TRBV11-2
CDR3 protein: ASSHPDGYEQY

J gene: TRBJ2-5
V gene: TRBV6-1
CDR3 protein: ASSEMVGGSQETQY

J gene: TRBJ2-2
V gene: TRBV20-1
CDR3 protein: SALGTSGNLRIGELF

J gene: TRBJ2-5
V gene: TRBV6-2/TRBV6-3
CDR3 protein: ASGLAGGREQY

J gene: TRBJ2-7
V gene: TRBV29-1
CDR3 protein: GVAQGSYEQY

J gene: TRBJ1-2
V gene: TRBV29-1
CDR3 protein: SVASGTGNYGYT

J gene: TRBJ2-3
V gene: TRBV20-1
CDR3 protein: SAVTGDTQY

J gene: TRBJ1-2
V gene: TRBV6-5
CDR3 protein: ASSPGQGADGYT

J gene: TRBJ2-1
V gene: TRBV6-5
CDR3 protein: ASSQDDRGHNEQF

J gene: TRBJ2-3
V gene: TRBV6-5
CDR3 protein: ASSTGEGADTQY

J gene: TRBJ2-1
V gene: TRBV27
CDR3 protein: ASSFGPGLIRHNEQF

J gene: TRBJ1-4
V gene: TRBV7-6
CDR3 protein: ASSTETGTAKTTNEKLF

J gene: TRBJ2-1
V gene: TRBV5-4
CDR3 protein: ASSAGTGAPNEQF

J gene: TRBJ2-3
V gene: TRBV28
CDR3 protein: ASSPSKGDTQY

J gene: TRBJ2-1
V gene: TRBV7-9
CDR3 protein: ASSLVLAGGLNEQF

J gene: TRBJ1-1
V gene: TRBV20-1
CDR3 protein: SAEDRWNTEAF

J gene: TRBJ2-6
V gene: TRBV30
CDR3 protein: AWSPGGSGANVLT

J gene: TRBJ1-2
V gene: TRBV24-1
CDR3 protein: ATSDRGISYGYT

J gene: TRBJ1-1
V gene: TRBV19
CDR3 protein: ASKVGFQQDRRNTEAF

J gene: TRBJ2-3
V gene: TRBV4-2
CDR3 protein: ASSQGPPRADTQY

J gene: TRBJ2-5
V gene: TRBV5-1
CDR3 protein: ASSPRMGLAGKETQY

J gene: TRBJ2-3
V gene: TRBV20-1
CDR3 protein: SARDRGSGVLDTQY

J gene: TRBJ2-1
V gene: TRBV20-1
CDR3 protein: SALAVAGDPYNEQF

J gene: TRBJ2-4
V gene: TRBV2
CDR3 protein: ASSDSTNIQY

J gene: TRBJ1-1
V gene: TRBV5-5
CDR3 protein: ASSFTVWNTEAF

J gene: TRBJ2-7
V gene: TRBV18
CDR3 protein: ASSPGRRGVYEQY

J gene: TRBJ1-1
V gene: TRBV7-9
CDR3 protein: ASSLGRRENTEAF

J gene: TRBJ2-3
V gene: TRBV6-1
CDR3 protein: ASSVEGSWGSTDTQY

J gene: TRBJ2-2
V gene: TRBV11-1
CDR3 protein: ASSGWDTGELF

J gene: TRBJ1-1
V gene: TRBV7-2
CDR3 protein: ASSLRKAGLGTEAF

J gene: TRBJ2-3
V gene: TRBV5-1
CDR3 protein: ASSLGYVGGSTDTQY